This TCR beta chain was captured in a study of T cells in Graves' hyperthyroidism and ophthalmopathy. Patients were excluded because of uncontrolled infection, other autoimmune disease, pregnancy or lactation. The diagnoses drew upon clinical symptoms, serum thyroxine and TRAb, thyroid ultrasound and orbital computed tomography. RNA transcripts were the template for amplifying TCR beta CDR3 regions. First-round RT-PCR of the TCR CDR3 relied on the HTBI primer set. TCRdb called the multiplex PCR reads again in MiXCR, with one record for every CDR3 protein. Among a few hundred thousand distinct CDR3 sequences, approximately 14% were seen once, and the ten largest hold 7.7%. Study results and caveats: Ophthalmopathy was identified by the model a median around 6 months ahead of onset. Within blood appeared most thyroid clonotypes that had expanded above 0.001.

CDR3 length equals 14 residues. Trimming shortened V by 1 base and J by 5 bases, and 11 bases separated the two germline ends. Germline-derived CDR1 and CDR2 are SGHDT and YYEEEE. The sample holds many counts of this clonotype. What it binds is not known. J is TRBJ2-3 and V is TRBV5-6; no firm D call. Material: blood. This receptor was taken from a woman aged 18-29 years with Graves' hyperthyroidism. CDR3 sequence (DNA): TGTGCCAGCAGCTTGCGGCAGCCCGGAGATACGCAGTATTTT. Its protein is CASSLRQPGDTQYF.